The 25 T cell receptor beta chains reported below all come from one sample, sequenced in a study of shared clonotypes between healthy human individuals. Profiling relied on immunoSEQ multiplex PCR, and the TCRdb table lists in-frame clones only, not all of them. This table has 150,000 to 200,000 clones, 65% to 80% appearing once. The sample taken for sequencing was memory CD4+ T cells sorted from blood. Subset here: CD45RA-negative fraction. The source is a young man in good health.

In DNA, the CDR3 is TGTGCCAGCAGCTTAGTGGGGGACAGAATTAGGACTTTCTTT. Translation: CASSLVGDRIRTFF. The chain combines TRBV11-2 with TRBJ1-1; TRBD1 matches at 7 bases. After removal of 1 base from V and 12 bases from J, the junction contained 11 bases not matched to a gene. The germline CDR1 and CDR2 sequences are SGHAT and FQNNGV. The CDR3 contains 14 residues.

A few counts support this clone. The chain employs TRBV28 and TRBJ1-1; D gene uncertain. This CDR3 is built from 14 residues. The ends were cut back, 2 bases at V and 1 base at J, with 8 bases in the middle. CDR1 is MDHEN, CDR2 SYDVKM, per germline. The CDR3 DNA follows: TGTGCCAGCAGTTTAAGGAGGTCGAACACTGAAGCTTTCTTT. Translated, it gives CASSLRRSNTEAFF.

The chain links TRBV4-1 to TRBJ1-1; no clear D gene. V shed 1 base and J shed 4 bases, with 10 bases lying between them. The CDR3 is 14 amino acids. Germline-derived CDR1 and CDR2 are MGHRA and YSYEKL. CDR3 sequence: CASSQVPRTTEAFF. As DNA, the CDR3 is TGCGCCAGCAGCCAAGTGCCCAGGACCACTGAAGCTTTCTTT.

This clone showed up just a few times. The chain has TRBV5-5 and TRBJ1-1; D gene uncertain. This CDR3 region has 15 residues. Between the trimmed V and J ends, which lost 7 bases and 1 base, there was a span of 17 bases. CDR1 is SGHKS, CDR2 YYEKEE, per germline (reference sequence). CDR3: CASSTEWTANTEAFF. The CDR3 DNA follows: TGTGCCAGCTCAACGGAGTGGACGGCGAACACTGAAGCTTTCTTT.

The chain combines TRBV28 with TRBJ1-3; TRBD1 agrees at 9 bases. The germline V gene encodes CDR1 MDHEN and CDR2 SYDVKM. V gave up 6 bases and J gave up 5 bases; unmatched junction bases: 11. The CDR3 is 16 amino acids. This chain's CDR3 is CASSEAAGQGRNTIYF. CDR3 DNA: TGTGCCAGCAGCGAAGCGGCGGGACAGGGTAGAAACACCATATATTTT.

The rearrangement uses TRBV2 and TRBJ1-3; D not resolved. The germline V gene encodes CDR1 SNHLY and CDR2 FYNNEI. The CDR3 has 13 residues. The V gene lost 9 bases and the J gene lost 0 bases, with 9 bases spanning the gap. CDR3 nucleotides: TGTGCCAGTTCCGTGGTCTCTGGAAACACCATATATTTT. Its translation: CASSVVSGNTIYF.

The chain has TRBV7-2 and TRBJ2-7; 7 bases are a match to TRBD2. CDR3 length: 17 residues. Germline CDR1 is SGHTA and CDR2 is FQGNSA. V shed 0 bases and J 5 bases; nucleotides not matched to a gene: 13. In nucleotides, the CDR3 is TGTGCCAGCAGCTTAGCGCGTACCAGCGGGATACGCCACGAGCAGTACTTC. Translating gives CASSLARTSGIRHEQYF.

This clone was seen only once. Given a much more abundant clone one base away, this may be a read error. The J gene is TRBJ1-2, the V gene TRBV19; 8 bases agree with TRBD1. The CDR3 runs to 12 residues. Trimming took 6 bases from V and 3 from J; bases not matched to a gene: 0. Germline loops: CDR1 LNHDA, CDR2 SQIVND (reference sequence). The CDR3 sequence is CASRTGDYGYTF. The DNA for the CDR3 is TGTGCCAGTAGGACAGGGGACTATGGCTACACCTTC.

This clone showed up just once. The J gene is TRBJ2-5, the V gene TRBV15; TRBD2 aligns across 7 bases. Germline V CDR1 and CDR2: LNHNV, YYDKDF (reference sequence). This CDR3 comprises 17 residues. V shed 1 base and J 3 bases; nucleotides not matched to a gene: 11. The CDR3 sequence is CATSRGRRGRGEETQYF. The DNA for the CDR3 is TGTGCCACCAGCAGAGGTCGTCGCGGGAGAGGGGAAGAGACCCAGTACTTC. The whole variable domain, filled in from reference TRBV15 and TRBJ2-5, reads DAMVIQNPRYQVTQFGKPVTLSCSQTLNHNVMYWYQQKSSQAPKLLFHYYDKDFNNEADTPDNFQSRRPNTSFCFLDIRSPGLGDTAMYLCATSRGRRGRGEETQYFGPGTRLLVL.

The V and J genes are TRBV28 and TRBJ2-1; TRBD2 is a possible D gene (7 bases). Per the germline V gene, CDR1 is MDHEN and CDR2 is SYDVKM. This CDR3 contains 16 residues. V was cut by 5 bases and J by 3 bases, with 17 bases left in between. CDR3 in DNA: TGTGCCAGCAGTCCTGTGTCGGGGGGCCGCTACAATGAGCAGTTCTTC. Translated, it gives CASSPVSGGRYNEQFF.

The chain combines TRBV29-1 with TRBJ2-1, with a tentative D call TRBD2 (6 bases). Germline loops: CDR1 SQVTM, CDR2 ANQGSEA. The CDR3 consists of 13 residues. V was shortened by 7 bases and J by 7 bases, with 17 bases between the two germline ends. The CDR3, as DNA: TGCAGCGCCTTGAGGGAGGTCGTAAATGAGCAGTTCTTC. Protein product: CSALREVVNEQFF.

This chain uses TRBV11-3 with TRBJ2-2; unclear D gene. Germline values: CDR1 SGHNT, CDR2 YENEEA. This CDR3 comprises 12 residues. Trimming shortened V by 5 bases and J by 6 bases, and 7 bases separated the two germline ends. In DNA form, the CDR3 reads TGTGCCAGCAGCCCATTTCCCGGGGAGCTGTTTTTT. Encoded protein: CASSPFPGELFF.

This clone was recorded a few times. This chain uses TRBV7-2 with TRBJ2-3, with D hard to call. The CDR3 covers 14 residues. The V end was cut by 4 bases, the J end by 2 bases, with 10 bases between. Germline loops: CDR1 SGHTA, CDR2 FQGNSA. The CDR3 DNA reads TGTGCCAGCAGCTCTGACGGATACACAGATACGCAGTATTTT. Its translation: CASSSDGYTDTQYF.

The CDR3 bases are TGTGCCAGCAGTTCCAGACCCTACGAGCAGTACTTC. Translation: CASSSRPYEQYF. This chain connects TRBV6-5 to TRBJ2-7, with unresolved D. The CDR3 contains 12 residues. V gave up 4 bases and J gave up 2 bases, with 6 bases separating them. The germline V gene has CDR1 MNHEY and CDR2 SVGAGI.

A single count supports this clone. The chain carries TRBV7-2 and TRBJ2-7; D gene uncertain. Between the trimmed V and J ends, which lost 6 bases and 3 bases, there was a span of 12 bases. Germline V gene sequence: CDR1 SGHTA, CDR2 FQGNSA. The CDR3 covers 13 residues. CDR3 nucleotide sequence: TGTGCCAGCAGATCGGCGGACGGCTACGAGCAGTACTTC. Translating gives CASRSADGYEQYF.

The chain links TRBV4-1 to TRBJ1-3; 7 nucleotides agree with TRBD1. Germline-derived CDR1 and CDR2 are MGHRA and YSYEKL. This CDR3 has 17 residues. J lost 0 bases, V lost 2 bases, and 7 bases had no gene match. CDR3 bases: TGCGCCAGCAGCCAATTCCGACAGGGAAACTCTGGAAACACCATATATTTT. Protein product: CASSQFRQGNSGNTIYF.

V usage is TRBV11-3 and J usage is TRBJ2-5, with D perhaps matching TRBD1 (6 bases). The CDR3 is 13 amino acids. V was clipped by 5 bases and J by 7 bases, with 14 bases between them. Germline CDR1 is SGHNT and CDR2 is YENEEA. The CDR3 is CASSPRPRGTQYF. CDR3 bases: TGTGCCAGCAGCCCAAGGCCCAGGGGGACCCAGTACTTC. Full variable domain (remainder filled in from reference TRBV11-3 and TRBJ2-5): EAGVVQSPRYKIIEKKQPVAFWCNPISGHNTLYWYLQNLGQGPELLIRYENEEAVDDSQLPKDRFSAERLKGVDSTLKIQPAELGDSAVYLCASSPRPRGTQYFGPGTRLLVL.

This clone came up many times. The CDR3 region has the DNA TGTGCCAGCAGCCAAGATTGGTGGGCCGGGAGCACTGAAGCTTTCTTT. Its translation: CASSQDWWAGSTEAFF. V is TRBV14 and J is TRBJ1-1; no firm D call. CDR3 length: 16 amino acids. V was pared by 0 bases and J by 4 bases, with 15 bases between. CDR1 and CDR2 (germline): SGHDN, FVKESK.

The V and J genes are TRBV29-1 and TRBJ2-5; D ambiguous. V lost 4 bases, J lost 8 bases, and 14 bases lay in between. The CDR3 contains 12 residues. The germline V gene encodes CDR1 SQVTM and CDR2 ANQGSEA. CDR3 nucleotides: TGCAGCGTTGGTGGGGTCGCGGCCACCCAGTACTTC. This translates into CSVGGVAATQYF.

V and J are TRBV7-9 and TRBJ2-2; D may be TRBD1 (5 bases). Germline V gives CDR1 SEHNR, CDR2 FQNEAQ (reference sequence). This CDR3 comprises 15 residues. Trimming took off 5 bases at V and 3 bases at J, with 13 bases between the two ends. CDR3 coding DNA: TGTGCCAGCAGCCCAAAGGGGCAGTACACCGGGGAGCTGTTTTTT. Its translation is CASSPKGQYTGELFF.

The chain joins TRBV30 to TRBJ2-3; possible D gene TRBD2, 6 bases. Germline V gene lookup returns CDR1 GTSNPN and CDR2 SVGIG (reference sequence). The CDR3 sequence is 12 residues long. Trimming removed 5 bases at V and 2 bases at J, with 8 bases between. Here the CDR3 reads CAWERATDTQYF. Written as DNA, the CDR3 is TGTGCCTGGGAGCGGGCCACAGATACGCAGTATTTT.

The genes are TRBV7-8 and TRBJ1-2; D uncertain. The germline CDR1 and CDR2 sequences are SGHVS and FQNEAQ. V gave up 2 bases and J gave up 3 bases, with 13 bases separating them. The CDR3 sequence is 15 residues long. The CDR3 coding sequence is TGTGCCAGCAGCTTAAATGGGTTCCCCTACTATGGCTACACCTTC. As protein: CASSLNGFPYYGYTF.

This clone has just a few counts. This sequence joins TRBV25-1 and TRBJ2-2; 9 bases are shared with TRBD1. The V gene end was trimmed by 8 bases and the J gene end by 5 bases; junction bases not matched to a gene: 12. CDR3 length: 16 amino acids. Germline CDR1 is MGHDK and CDR2 is SYGVNS. The CDR3 DNA reads TGTGCCAGCCGACAGGGGGGACAGTCGGGGACCGGGGAGCTGTTTTTT. As protein: CASRQGGQSGTGELFF.

This chain connects TRBV4-3 to TRBJ1-2; D not certain. Trimming removed 1 base from V and 4 bases from J, with 10 bases in between. CDR1 and CDR2 from the germline V gene are LGHNA and YSLEER. CDR3 length: 14 amino acids. DNA for the CDR3: TGCGCCAGCAGCCAAGGAAGAGTATCCTATGGCTACACCTTC. This encodes CASSQGRVSYGYTF.

This clone occurred many times. This chain uses TRBV2 with TRBJ1-1, with 7 bases matching TRBD1. The junction had 12 bases not matched to a gene; V was cut back by 6 bases and J by 11 bases. From germline, CDR1 is SNHLY and CDR2 FYNNEI. This CDR3 is 13 amino acids long. The CDR3 is CASRQDSQGPAFF. The CDR3 coding sequence is TGTGCCAGCAGGCAAGATTCACAGGGGCCGGCTTTCTTT.